The rows below give T cell receptor beta chains drawn from one sample of a study of breast tumors, draining lymph nodes, adjacent tissues. One entry per CDR3 protein results from TCRdb running MiXCR on the multiplex PCR reads. The profile shows about 300,000 distinct CDR3 sequences, 30% to 35% of them singletons. Sequencing was carried out using axillary lymph node tissue. These receptors all come from a female donor with breast cancer. Some clones in this sample may be carry-over from other donors' samples. CDR3s include the opening cysteine and the closing phenylalanine or tryptophan. The order of the fields is V gene, J gene, D gene, clone size, CDR3 protein, CDR3 DNA. D genes are given only for firm matches. Clone size, where shown, is once, few, many, or a class for clones that have expanded.

V: TRBV29-1; J: TRBJ1-2; D: -; size: once; CDR3: CSVGGYTF; DNA: TGCAGCGTTGGGGGCTACACCTTC
V: TRBV5-1; J: TRBJ2-5; D: TRBD2; size: many; CDR3: CASSWPGLASETQYF; DNA: TGCGCCAGCAGCTGGCCGGGACTAGCGTCGGAGACCCAGTACTTC
V: TRBV3-1; J: TRBJ2-7; D: -; size: many; CDR3: CASRLSGGYEQYF; DNA: TGTGCCAGCAGGCTAAGCGGAGGATACGAGCAGTACTTC
V: TRBV7-3; J: TRBJ2-2; D: TRBD2; size: -; CDR3: CAQEREATGELFF; DNA: TGTGCTCAGGAGCGGGAAGCCACCGGGGAGCTGTTTTTT
V: TRBV6-2/TRBV6-3; J: TRBJ2-3; D: -; size: -; CDR3: CASSPISLTDTQYF; DNA: TGTGCCAGCAGTCCAATTAGCCTCACAGATACGCAGTATTTT
V: TRBV13; J: TRBJ2-3; D: TRBD2; size: few; CDR3: CASSSEFSSGHPTDTQYF; DNA: TGTGCCAGCAGCTCTGAATTTTCTAGCGGGCATCCAACAGATACGCAGTATTTT
V: TRBV3-1; J: TRBJ1-6; D: -; size: -; CDR3: CASSQELTSSYNSPLHF; DNA: TGTGCCAGCAGCCAAGAATTGACAAGCTCCTATAATTCACCCCTCCACTTT
V: TRBV7-9; J: TRBJ1-6; D: TRBD1; size: many; CDR3: CASSLGQGESPLHF; DNA: TGTGCCAGCAGCCTGGGACAGGGGGAATCACCCCTCCACTTT
V: TRBV5-1; J: TRBJ1-2; D: -; size: -; CDR3: CASSKASGPADYGYTF; DNA: TGCGCCAGCAGCAAAGCCTCAGGGCCTGCTGACTATGGCTACACCTTC
V: TRBV15; J: TRBJ2-1; D: TRBD1; size: many; CDR3: CATSRGTGGGEQFF; DNA: TGTGCCACCAGCAGAGGCACAGGGGGCGGTGAGCAGTTCTTC
V: TRBV5-8; J: TRBJ2-7; D: TRBD2; size: -; CDR3: CASSFTSGMRGEQYF; DNA: TGTGCCAGCAGCTTTACTAGCGGGATGAGAGGCGAGCAGTACTTC
V: TRBV11-1; J: TRBJ2-1; D: -; size: -; CDR3: CASSPTGTGLTYNEQFF; DNA: TGTGCCAGCAGCCCCACAGGGACGGGACTCACCTACAATGAGCAGTTCTTC
V: TRBV25-1; J: TRBJ2-5; D: TRBD2; size: many; CDR3: CASSDARSGRAFGETQYF; DNA: TGTGCCAGCAGTGATGCCCGTAGCGGGAGGGCCTTCGGGGAGACCCAGTACTTC
V: TRBV19; J: TRBJ1-1; D: -; size: -; CDR3: CASQVRLGAQNTEAFF; DNA: TGTGCCAGTCAGGTTCGGCTAGGGGCACAGAACACTGAAGCTTTCTTT
V: TRBV5-1; J: TRBJ2-1; D: TRBD2; size: -; CDR3: CASSYRTSGSGTCNEQFF; DNA: TGCGCCAGCAGCTACAGGACTAGCGGGAGCGGAACCTGCAATGAGCAGTTCTTC
V: TRBV19; J: TRBJ2-2; D: -; size: -; CDR3: CANGTAPSTGELFF; DNA: TGTGCCAATGGTACGGCCCCCAGCACCGGGGAGCTGTTTTTT
V: TRBV20-1; J: TRBJ2-1; D: -; size: many; CDR3: CSARRPSARLSSYNEQFF; DNA: TGCAGTGCTAGACGGCCATCCGCCCGGTTAAGCTCCTACAATGAGCAGTTCTTC
V: TRBV7-2; J: TRBJ2-5; D: -; size: -; CDR3: CASSSVTGSNQPQETQYF; DNA: TGTGCCAGCAGCTCCGTCACGGGGAGCAATCAGCCCCAAGAGACCCAGTACTTC